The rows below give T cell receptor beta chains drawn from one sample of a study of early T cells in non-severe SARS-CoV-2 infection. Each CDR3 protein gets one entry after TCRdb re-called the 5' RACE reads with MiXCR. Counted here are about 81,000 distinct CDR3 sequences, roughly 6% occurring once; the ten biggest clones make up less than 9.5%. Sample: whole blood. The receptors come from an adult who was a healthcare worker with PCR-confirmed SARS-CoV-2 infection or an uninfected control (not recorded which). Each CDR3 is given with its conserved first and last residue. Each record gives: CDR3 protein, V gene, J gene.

cdr3_aa: CASTPQPRDTEAFF; v_call: TRBV6-1; j_call: TRBJ1-1
cdr3_aa: CASSYGGPGELFF; v_call: TRBV6-6; j_call: TRBJ2-2
cdr3_aa: CASSLGTSANSYEQYF; v_call: TRBV5-1; j_call: TRBJ2-7
cdr3_aa: CASSGVYNEQFF; v_call: TRBV18; j_call: TRBJ2-1
cdr3_aa: CASSYRQGYEQYF; v_call: TRBV11-1; j_call: TRBJ2-7
cdr3_aa: CASSLGTSGIFNEQFF; v_call: TRBV5-1; j_call: TRBJ2-1
cdr3_aa: CASINPDKGLREQFF; v_call: TRBV6-2/TRBV6-3; j_call: TRBJ2-1
cdr3_aa: CASSRGLRGGTGELFF; v_call: TRBV6-5; j_call: TRBJ2-2
cdr3_aa: CSATGLAGDSSYEQYF; v_call: TRBV20-1; j_call: TRBJ2-7
cdr3_aa: CASSLGSGDTEAFF; v_call: TRBV7-6; j_call: TRBJ1-1
cdr3_aa: CASTNRTGFRTGELFF; v_call: TRBV27; j_call: TRBJ2-2
cdr3_aa: CSARDIRPSSYEQYF; v_call: TRBV20-1; j_call: TRBJ2-7
cdr3_aa: CASRWDRAENNSPLHF; v_call: TRBV10-2; j_call: TRBJ1-6
cdr3_aa: CAWRKGGGGSYNSPLHF; v_call: TRBV30; j_call: TRBJ1-6
cdr3_aa: CASSEGVQGYGYTF; v_call: TRBV10-2; j_call: TRBJ1-2
cdr3_aa: CASSGRTTGLSDTQYF; v_call: TRBV27; j_call: TRBJ2-3
cdr3_aa: CSASDNEQFF; v_call: TRBV20-1; j_call: TRBJ2-1
cdr3_aa: CASSSRYGDTQYF; v_call: TRBV7-2; j_call: TRBJ2-3
cdr3_aa: CASREQAGVSYNEQFF; v_call: TRBV7-2; j_call: TRBJ2-1
cdr3_aa: CASKIGNEQFF; v_call: TRBV2; j_call: TRBJ2-1
cdr3_aa: CASSPPGRAGELFF; v_call: TRBV6-2/TRBV6-3; j_call: TRBJ2-2
cdr3_aa: CSVKDAVNTEAFF; v_call: TRBV20-1; j_call: TRBJ1-1
cdr3_aa: CASSLDGTGREQYF; v_call: TRBV7-9; j_call: TRBJ2-7
cdr3_aa: CASGYTGELFF; v_call: TRBV6-6; j_call: TRBJ2-2
cdr3_aa: CASSPHLGLVGAEAFF; v_call: TRBV7-9; j_call: TRBJ1-1
cdr3_aa: CSAKIPGIGNEQFF; v_call: TRBV20-1; j_call: TRBJ2-1
cdr3_aa: CASSQRQGLVYF; v_call: TRBV11-2; j_call: TRBJ2-3
cdr3_aa: CATSRGWTGGYEQYF; v_call: TRBV15; j_call: TRBJ2-7
cdr3_aa: CASSLAGAEETQYF; v_call: TRBV12-3/TRBV12-4; j_call: TRBJ2-5
cdr3_aa: CSVALGQGETQYF; v_call: TRBV29-1; j_call: TRBJ2-5
cdr3_aa: CASSVGFGANVLTF; v_call: TRBV6-1; j_call: TRBJ2-6
cdr3_aa: CASSIGRQGAREQYF; v_call: TRBV19; j_call: TRBJ2-7
cdr3_aa: CASSVPGVIAKNIQYF; v_call: TRBV11-2; j_call: TRBJ2-4
cdr3_aa: CASSYSPGVEQYF; v_call: TRBV6-5; j_call: TRBJ2-7
cdr3_aa: CASSYGGPQETQYF; v_call: TRBV6-5; j_call: TRBJ2-5
cdr3_aa: CASSRLPGQGALDGANVLTF; v_call: TRBV4-1; j_call: TRBJ2-6
cdr3_aa: CASSFFQGAAGELFF; v_call: TRBV5-1; j_call: TRBJ2-2
cdr3_aa: CASSLLTGYEQYF; v_call: TRBV5-6; j_call: TRBJ2-7
cdr3_aa: CATSHRGFYEQYF; v_call: TRBV15; j_call: TRBJ2-7
cdr3_aa: CASSPAYEQYF; v_call: TRBV7-2; j_call: TRBJ2-7
cdr3_aa: CASSLVWNTEAFF; v_call: TRBV5-6; j_call: TRBJ1-1
cdr3_aa: CASSLGLGYYEQYF; v_call: TRBV11-2; j_call: TRBJ2-7